This TCR beta chain was sequenced during a study of T-cell reconstitution after alpha-beta-depleted transplantation in children. Using unique molecular identifiers, the investigators prepared the TCRbeta library. TCRdb used MiXCR to reprocess the PCR reads, holding one entry per CDR3 protein. Counted here are 500,000 or so distinct CDR3 sequences, about 31% occurring once; the ten biggest clones make up 2% to 3%. This clonotype was detected once. Trimming took off 3 bases at V and 7 bases at J, with 9 bases between the two ends. The CDR3 length is 13 residues. Germline-derived CDR1 and CDR2 are SGHNT and YENEEA.

The chain employs TRBV11-3 and TRBJ2-2; D is undetermined. The source is a human donor who donated a stem cell graft to a child with aplastic anemia. Sample: PBMCs from the stem cell graft donor, taken from the stem cell graft. This chain's CDR3 is CASSFVVGGELFF. In DNA form, the CDR3 reads TGTGCCAGCAGCTTCGTAGTCGGCGGGGAGCTGTTTTTT.